These 14 T cell receptor beta chains share one sample of origin, sequenced in a study of blood T cells in healthy people across ages (dated by TCRdb to between 2015 and 2016). The library was made by 5' RACE. Sequencing relied on an Illumina HiSeq 2500. A second about 7 to 11 cycle PCR used a sample-barcoded 5' primer and a J-beta primer mix. Using fastp trimming at Q25 and MiXCR clonotype assembly, TCRdb reanalyzed the public sequencing data and kept in-frame beta chains. For every CDR3 protein sequence, its rows merge into one entry that carries the most common genes and DNA. In this sample the table shows some 800,000 distinct CDR3 sequences, 40% to 50% of which occur a single time. Roughly 18% of the sample goes to the ten largest clones. Sequencing used blood. The receptors were sampled from a man in his 60s in good health.

The CDR3, as DNA: TGTGCCAGCAGCTTGTCCGCAGGGACAACCTACGAGCAGTACTTC. Protein product: CASSLSAGTTYEQYF. V usage is TRBV5-6 and J usage is TRBJ2-5, with D tentatively TRBD1 (6 bases). The end of the DNA is better explained by TRBJ2-7, so the J call may be wrong. The CDR3 spans 15 residues. Germline V gives CDR1 SGHDT, CDR2 YYEEEE.

This clonotype appeared a few times. This chain uses TRBV4-1 with TRBJ2-7; D gene uncertain. Trimming shortened V by 2 bases and J by 5 bases, and 16 bases separated the two germline ends. The CDR3 contains 15 residues. Looked up from germline, CDR1 is MGHRA and CDR2 is YSYEKL. CDR3 coding DNA: TGCGCCAGCAGCCAATCGGAACTTCTAGGAAACGAGCAGTACTTC. This encodes CASSQSELLGNEQYF.

The rearrangement links TRBV7-3 to TRBJ2-1; no firm D call. There are 14 residues in the CDR3. The germline gives CDR1 SGHTA, CDR2 FQGTGA. V was clipped by 5 bases and J by 4 bases, with 12 bases between them. CDR3 protein: CASSRSDLYNEQFF. As DNA, the CDR3 is TGTGCCAGCAGCCGATCCGACTTGTACAATGAGCAGTTCTTC.

V is TRBV20-1 and J is TRBJ1-1; maybe TRBD1 (5 bases). This CDR3 is built from 14 residues. Germline CDR1 DFQATT, CDR2 SNEGSKA (reference sequence). Trimming removed 4 bases from V and 6 bases from J, with 18 bases in between. CDR3 amino acids: CSANSKGKSPEAFF. The CDR3 coding sequence is TGCAGTGCTAATTCTAAGGGGAAGAGTCCTGAAGCTTTCTTT.

The chain employs TRBV5-4 and TRBJ2-5; a possible D gene is TRBD2 (5 bases). The J call is doubtful: the DNA matches TRBJ2-7 better. The germline V gene encodes CDR1 SGHNT and CDR2 YYREEE (reference sequence). This CDR3 has 14 residues. The CDR3 loop reads CASSLTGTRYEQYF. The DNA for the CDR3 is TGTGCCAGCAGCTTGACGGGAACCAGATACGAGCAGTACTTC.

The rearrangement uses TRBV7-2 and TRBJ1-2, with 8 nucleotides matching TRBD1. CDR1 and CDR2 (germline): SGHTA, FQGNSA. The V and J ends lost 4 bases and 0 bases, in that order; junction bases with no gene match: 7. The CDR3 covers 16 residues. The CDR3 DNA follows: TGTGCCAGCAGCTGGGGGCGGGACAGGACTAACTATGGCTACACCTTC. Residues: CASSWGRDRTNYGYTF.

Remarks on this clonotype: A junction boundary mismatches the germline segment, possibly from a read error. The rearrangement links TRBV20-1 to TRBJ1-1; 9 bases fit TRBD1. Looked up from germline, CDR1 is DFQATT and CDR2 is SNEGSKA (reference sequence). CDR3 length equals 13 residues. CDR3 sequence reads: CSAPKGQGTGAFF. CDR3 sequence (DNA): TGCAGTGCTCCCAAGGGACAGGGTACTGGAGCTTTCTTT.

This rearrangement joins TRBV5-1 to TRBJ1-2, with 9 bases lining up with TRBD1. The CDR3 has 12 residues. The V gene end was trimmed by 9 bases and the J gene end by 8 bases; junction bases not matched to a gene: 8. Per germline, CDR1 SGHRS and CDR2 YFSETQ. DNA for the CDR3: TGCGCCAACAGGGACAGGGTGGGCGGCTACACCTTC. This codes for CANRDRVGGYTF.

The V and J genes are TRBV3-1 and TRBJ2-2, with D unresolved. The V end lost 6 bases, the J end lost 6 bases, and 8 bases lay between the germline ends. This CDR3 comprises 12 residues. Germline V gives CDR1 LGHDT, CDR2 YNNKEL (reference sequence). The CDR3 sequence is CASRWGAGELFF. The CDR3 DNA reads as TGTGCCAGCAGGTGGGGTGCCGGGGAGCTGTTTTTT.

This clonotype was observed at least ten times. The V gene is TRBV29-1, the J gene TRBJ2-7; 15 bases are shared with TRBD2. The ends lost 4 bases at V and 4 bases at J; junction bases unmatched: 5. The CDR3 has 15 residues. Germline CDR1 is SQVTM and CDR2 is ANQGSEA. CDR3 loop: CSVAGTSGGLYEQYF. CDR3 sequence (DNA): TGCAGCGTTGCCGGGACTAGCGGGGGGTTGTACGAGCAGTACTTC.

This clonotype appeared many times. The chain carries TRBV6-1 and TRBJ2-7, with TRBD2 as a possible D gene (6 bases). Trimming shortened V by 7 bases and J by 4 bases, and 11 bases separated the two germline ends. Germline CDR1 reads MNHNS; CDR2 reads SASEGT. CDR3 length: 12 amino acids. The DNA for the CDR3 is TGTGCCAGCATGCGGGGAAGGTACGAGCAGTACTTC. Its translation is CASMRGRYEQYF.

The rearrangement joins TRBV5-4 to TRBJ2-1; 7 bases align to TRBD1. This CDR3 has 15 amino acids. Germline lookup yields CDR1 SGHNT and CDR2 YYREEE (reference sequence). J was trimmed by 6 bases and V by 0 bases; bases with no gene match: 6. The CDR3 nucleotides read TGTGCCAGCAGCTTGGGGTCCGGGACAGTCAATGAGCAGTTCTTC. Its protein is CASSLGSGTVNEQFF.

The rearrangement links TRBV4-3 to TRBJ2-7; D remains unclear. Germline V CDR1 and CDR2: LGHNA, YSLEER. The CDR3 runs 14 residues. Trimming pared 2 bases from V and 2 bases from J, leaving 10 bases between. The chain's CDR3 is CASSQKASAYEQYF. Here the CDR3 DNA reads TGCGCCAGCAGCCAAAAAGCCAGCGCCTACGAGCAGTACTTC.

This clonotype was seen more than once but under ten times. The chain combines TRBV2 with TRBJ2-7; D gene ambiguous. The J call may be in error: the DNA end matches TRBJ2-5 better. The CDR3 is 10 residues long. Germline-derived CDR1 and CDR2 are SNHLY and FYNNEI. CDR3 sequence reads: CATSEETQYF. The CDR3 bases are TGTGCCACCTCCGAGGAGACCCAGTACTTC.